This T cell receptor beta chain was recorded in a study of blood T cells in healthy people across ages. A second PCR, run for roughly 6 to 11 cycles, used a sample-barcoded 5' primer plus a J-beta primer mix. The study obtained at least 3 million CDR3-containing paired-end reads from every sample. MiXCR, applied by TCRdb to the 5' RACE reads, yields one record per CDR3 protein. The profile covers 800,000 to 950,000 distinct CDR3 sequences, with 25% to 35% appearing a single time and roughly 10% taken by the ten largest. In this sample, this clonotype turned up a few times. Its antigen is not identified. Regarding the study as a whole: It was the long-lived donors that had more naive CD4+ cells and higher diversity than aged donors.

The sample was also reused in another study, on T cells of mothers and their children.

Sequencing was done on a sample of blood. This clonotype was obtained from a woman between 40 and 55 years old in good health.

The CDR3 bases are TGTGCCAGCAGTTACTCGTCAGCTAACTATGGCTACACCTTC. Protein product: CASSYSSANYGYTF. This chain connects TRBV6-5 to TRBJ1-2; D not certain. CDR3 length: 14 amino acids. The V gene's germline CDR1 is MNHEY and CDR2 SVGAGI. The ends were cut back, 0 bases at V and 0 bases at J, with 5 bases in the middle.